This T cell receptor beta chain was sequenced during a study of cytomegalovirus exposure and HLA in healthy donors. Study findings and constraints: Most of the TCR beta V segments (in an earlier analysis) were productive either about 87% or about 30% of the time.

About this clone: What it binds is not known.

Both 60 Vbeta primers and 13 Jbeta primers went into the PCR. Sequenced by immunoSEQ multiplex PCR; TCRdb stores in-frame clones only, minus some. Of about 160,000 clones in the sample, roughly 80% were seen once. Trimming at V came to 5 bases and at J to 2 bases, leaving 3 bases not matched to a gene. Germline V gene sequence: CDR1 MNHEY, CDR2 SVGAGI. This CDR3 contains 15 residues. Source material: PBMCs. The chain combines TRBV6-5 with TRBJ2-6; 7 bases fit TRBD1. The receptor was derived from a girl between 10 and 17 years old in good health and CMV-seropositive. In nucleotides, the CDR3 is TGTGCCAGCAGTCCTCAGGGGGCTGGGGCCAACGTCCTGACTTTC. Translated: CASSPQGAGANVLTF.